The rows below give T cell receptor beta chains drawn from one sample of a study of graft-versus-host responses after intestinal transplantation. For these receptors, no antigen is known. TCRdb's table, derived via immunoSEQ multiplex PCR, lists solely in-frame clones and lacks some. This sample has approximately 77,000 clones, with 85% to 90% found just once. This specimen consisted of unstimulated CD4+ T cells sorted from spleen or lymph node cells, obtained before intestinal transplant. The receptors originated from a human donor who received an intestinal transplant. Both conserved end residues are part of each CDR3.

j_call v_call cdr3_aa
TRBJ2-7 TRBV7-2 CASSLVGAGGRSYEQYF
TRBJ2-7 TRBV5-1 CASSLVFRGEQYF
TRBJ2-5 TRBV6-1 CASSLSGRGQTQYF
TRBJ2-1 TRBV5-1 CASLGGSLGNEQFF
TRBJ1-4 TRBV29-1 CSARTGGEKLFF
TRBJ1-1 TRBV6-1 CASSALTGSSTEAFF
TRBJ2-7 TRBV5-1 CASSATGYYEQYF
TRBJ2-3 TRBV6-6 CASSLIDTQYF
TRBJ2-6 TRBV18 CASSPSISGANVLTF
TRBJ2-3 TRBV5-1 CASSIGQGTDTQYF
TRBJ2-7 TRBV18 CASSPGLASGTYEQYF
NA TRBV28 CASSLLPWAEQYF
TRBJ2-3 TRBV28 CASQRGSSTDTQYF
TRBJ2-2 TRBV28 CASSFQGPMNTGELFF
TRBJ1-1 TRBV6-6 CASTRGGDTEAFF
TRBJ2-1 TRBV6-1 CASSSTGTGQFF
TRBJ2-5 TRBV25-1 CASSYLDRGLETQYF
TRBJ2-1 TRBV28 CASRGTGNEQFF
TRBJ2-7 TRBV20-1 CSARDPDEQYF
TRBJ2-1 TRBV6-5 CASSPTRVNEQFF
TRBJ2-7 TRBV6-1 CASSEGPVRYEQYF
TRBJ1-3 TRBV2 CASSETGTGSGNTIYF
TRBJ2-3 TRBV7-6 CASSLGSGTSTDTQYF
TRBJ2-1 TRBV4-2 CASSAATYNEQFF
TRBJ2-7 TRBV2 CASAADRGDYEQYF
TRBJ2-7 TRBV2 CASTADSYEQYF
TRBJ1-4 TRBV11-2 CASSLKSRSNEKLFF
TRBJ2-3 TRBV7-2 CASSLAVQITDTQYF
TRBJ1-4 TRBV28 CASRVTGGWKLFF
TRBJ2-3 TRBV9 CASSRSLAGGSTDTQYF
TRBJ1-5 TRBV15 CATSRGLPNQPQHF
TRBJ2-3 TRBV25-1 CASSPGQGIITDTQYF
TRBJ2-1 TRBV5-1 CASSLLGLEAGNNEQFF
TRBJ2-2 TRBV10-3 CASGLAGNTGELFF
TRBJ1-2 TRBV28 CASSLGGGKGYGYTF
TRBJ2-7 TRBV9 CASSVGTGTYEQYF
TRBJ2-5 TRBV18 CASSPGTVAPETQYF
TRBJ1-5 TRBV4-1 CASSPSGTGNQPQHF
TRBJ2-1 TRBV7-9 CASSLGSTVAGYNEQFF
TRBJ2-3 TRBV2 CASRTGGGTDTQYF
TRBJ2-2 TRBV5-1 CASRDGTSGPGELFF
TRBJ2-7 TRBV7-2 CASSLRAGMLTYEQYF
TRBJ2-7 TRBV5-1 CASSLEGGAVAYEQYF
TRBJ2-3 TRBV5-1 CASSFGLAGEGADTQYF
TRBJ2-2 TRBV7-9 CASSLGTPDTGELFF
NA TRBV9 CASSVDQGEQYF
TRBJ2-2 TRBV5-6 CASSPPSGLNTGELFF
TRBJ1-4 TRBV4-1 CASSHSGAGGEKLFF
TRBJ2-7 TRBV27 CASSYLTGLTHEQYF
TRBJ2-1 TRBV28 CASSGGLGGHINEQFF
TRBJ1-6 TRBV4-1 CASSHTQGVGNSPLHF
TRBJ1-4 TRBV2 CASSEGGEGTNEKLFF
TRBJ2-4 TRBV28 CASSFSLIRQGLPKNIQYF
TRBJ2-3 TRBV6-1 CASSSRVRNTDTQYF
TRBJ2-5 TRBV7-6 CASSLRPETQYF
TRBJ2-7 TRBV4-2 CASSPSDSGLAGYEQYF